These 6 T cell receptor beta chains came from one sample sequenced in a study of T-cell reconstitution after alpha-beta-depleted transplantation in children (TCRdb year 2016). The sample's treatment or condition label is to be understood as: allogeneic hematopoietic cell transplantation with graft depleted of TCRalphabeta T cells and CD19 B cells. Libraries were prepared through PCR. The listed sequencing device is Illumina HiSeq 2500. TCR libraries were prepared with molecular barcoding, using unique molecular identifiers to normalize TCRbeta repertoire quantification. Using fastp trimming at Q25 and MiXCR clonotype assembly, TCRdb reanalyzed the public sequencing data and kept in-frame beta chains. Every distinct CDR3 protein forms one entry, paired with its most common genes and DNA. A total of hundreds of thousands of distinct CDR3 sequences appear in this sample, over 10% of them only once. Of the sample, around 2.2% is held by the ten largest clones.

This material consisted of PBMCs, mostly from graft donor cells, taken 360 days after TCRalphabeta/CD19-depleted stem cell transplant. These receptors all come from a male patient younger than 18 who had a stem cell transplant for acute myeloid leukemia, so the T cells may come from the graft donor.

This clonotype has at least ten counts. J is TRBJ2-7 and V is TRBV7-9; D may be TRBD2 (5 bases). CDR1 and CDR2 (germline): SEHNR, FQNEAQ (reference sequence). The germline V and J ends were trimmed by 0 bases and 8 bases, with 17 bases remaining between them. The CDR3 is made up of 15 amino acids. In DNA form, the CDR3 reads TGTGCCAGCAGCTTAGCGCTAGAGCGGCCGCGAAAGCAGTACTTC. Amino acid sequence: CASSLALERPRKQYF.

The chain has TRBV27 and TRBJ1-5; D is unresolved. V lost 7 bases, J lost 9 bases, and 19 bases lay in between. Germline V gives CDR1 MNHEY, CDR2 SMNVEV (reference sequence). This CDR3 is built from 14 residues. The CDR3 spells CASNLSPTRWPQHF. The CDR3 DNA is TGTGCCAGCAATCTCTCCCCGACGCGGTGGCCCCAGCATTTT.

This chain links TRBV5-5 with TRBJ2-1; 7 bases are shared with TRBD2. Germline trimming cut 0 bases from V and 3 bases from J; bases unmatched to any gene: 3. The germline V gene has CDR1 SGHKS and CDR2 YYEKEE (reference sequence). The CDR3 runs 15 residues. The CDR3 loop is CASSLARDYYNEQFF. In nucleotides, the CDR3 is TGTGCCAGCAGCTTGGCCCGGGACTACTACAATGAGCAGTTCTTC.

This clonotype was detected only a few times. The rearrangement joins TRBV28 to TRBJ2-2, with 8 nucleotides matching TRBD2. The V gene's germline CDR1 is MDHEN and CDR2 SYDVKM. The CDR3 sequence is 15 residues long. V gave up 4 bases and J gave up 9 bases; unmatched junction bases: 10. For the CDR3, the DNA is TGTGCCAGCAGTTACCCTGGACTAGCCGTTTGGGAGCTGTTTTTT. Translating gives CASSYPGLAVWELFF.

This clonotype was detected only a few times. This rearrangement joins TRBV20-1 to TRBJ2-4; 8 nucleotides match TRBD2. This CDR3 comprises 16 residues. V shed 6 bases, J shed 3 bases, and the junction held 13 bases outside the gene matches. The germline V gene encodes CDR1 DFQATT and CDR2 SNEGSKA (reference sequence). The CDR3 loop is CSAQQLAERYKNIQYF. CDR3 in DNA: TGCAGTGCCCAGCAACTAGCGGAAAGATACAAAAACATTCAGTACTTC.

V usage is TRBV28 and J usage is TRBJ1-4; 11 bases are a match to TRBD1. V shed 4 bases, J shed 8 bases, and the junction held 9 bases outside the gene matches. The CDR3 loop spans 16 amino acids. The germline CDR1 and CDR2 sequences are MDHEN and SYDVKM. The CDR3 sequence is CASSSRDRGSLEKLFF. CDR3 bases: TGTGCCAGCAGTTCCCGGGACAGGGGGTCCTTGGAAAAACTGTTTTTT.